This T cell receptor beta chain was documented in a study of T cells in Graves' hyperthyroidism and ophthalmopathy. On the study more broadly: Sampling of peripheral blood happened at initial diagnosis, prior to any treatment. Findings and caveats of the study: In validation, the model predicted ophthalmopathy. These predictions came a median approximately 6.5 months before onset. By a 13 V-J model, ophthalmopathy was set apart from stable hyperthyroidism.

Amplified regions were TCR beta CDR3 sequences from RNA transcripts. The HTBI set primed first-round TCR CDR3 RT-PCR. MiXCR, applied by TCRdb to the multiplex PCR reads, yields one record per CDR3 protein. The sample includes about 640,000 distinct CDR3 sequences, around 21% seen only once; the top ten take 34%. The table lists this clonotype with many counts. The antigen is not known. The J segment lost 3 bases and the V segment lost 6 bases, leaving 2 bases of the junction unmatched. Germline assignment: CDR1 MNHNS and CDR2 SASEGT. This CDR3 is 13 amino acids long. The sequencing sample was made of blood. V is TRBV6-1 and J is TRBJ2-7; 10 bases are a match to TRBD1. The source of this sequence is a man younger than 40 with Graves' ophthalmopathy. The CDR3 protein is CASSWTGGYEQYF. The CDR3, as DNA: TGTGCCAGCAGCTGGACAGGGGGCTACGAGCAGTACTTC.